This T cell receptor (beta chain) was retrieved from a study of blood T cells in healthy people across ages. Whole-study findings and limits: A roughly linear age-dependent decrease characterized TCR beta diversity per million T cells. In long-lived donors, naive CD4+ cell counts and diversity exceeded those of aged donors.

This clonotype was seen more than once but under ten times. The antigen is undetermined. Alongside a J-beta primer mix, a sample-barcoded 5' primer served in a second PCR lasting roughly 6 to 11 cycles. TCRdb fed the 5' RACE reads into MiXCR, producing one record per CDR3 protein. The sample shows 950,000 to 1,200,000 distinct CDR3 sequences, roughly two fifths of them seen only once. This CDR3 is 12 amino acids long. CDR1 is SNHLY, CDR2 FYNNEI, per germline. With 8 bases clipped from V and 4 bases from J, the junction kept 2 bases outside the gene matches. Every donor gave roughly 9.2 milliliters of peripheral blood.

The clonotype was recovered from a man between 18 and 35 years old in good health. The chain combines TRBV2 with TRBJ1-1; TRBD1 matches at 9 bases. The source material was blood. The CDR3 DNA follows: TGTGCCAGCGCACAGGGGGCCACTGAAGCTTTCTTT. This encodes CASAQGATEAFF.